Presented here are 13 T cell receptor beta chains from one specimen sequenced in a study of human T cells and chemical hapten exposure. TCRdb re-called the RACE reads with MiXCR, one entry per CDR3 protein. The sample lists under 50,000 distinct CDR3 sequences, about 7.6% occurring once. Time point here: pre-sensitization, week 0. Treatment noted: therapeutic diphenylcyclopropenone sensitization with weekly scalp DPC. The sample consisted of whole blood, taken in connection with sensitization to the hapten diphenylcyclopropenone (DPC). All receptors derive from a woman in her forties or fifties with alopecia areata. Some clones in this sample may be carry-over from other donors' samples.

This clonotype was seen at least ten times. This rearrangement joins TRBV20-1 to TRBJ1-6; 9 bases agree with TRBD1. The CDR3 runs to 16 residues. Germline CDR1 is DFQATT and CDR2 is SNEGSKA (reference sequence). Trimming removed 6 bases from V and 8 bases from J; junction bases left unmatched: 14. The CDR3 bases are TGCAGTGCCGCCGCCACAGGGGGCGAAGCGCATTCACCCCTCCACTTT. Protein product: CSAAATGGEAHSPLHF.

This clonotype was seen ten or more times. The V and J genes are TRBV12-3 or TRBV12-4 and TRBJ2-1; 8 positions match TRBD2. This CDR3 spans 11 amino acids. V was pared by 4 bases and J by 14 bases, with 4 bases of the junction left unmatched. CDR3 sequence (DNA): TGTGCCAGCAGTTCCCGGACTAGCAAGTTCTTC. This encodes CASSSRTSKFF.

At least ten counts were recorded for this clonotype. V is TRBV20-1 and J is TRBJ2-7, with TRBD2 identical over 12 bases. The germline gives CDR1 DFQATT, CDR2 SNEGSKA (reference sequence). Losses at the gene ends were 3 bases for V and 1 base for J; bases not matched to a gene: 4. The CDR3 length is 15 residues. CDR3 nucleotide sequence: TGCAGTGCTAGTCCGCTAGCGGGAGGGTCCTACGAGCAGTACTTC. The encoded protein is CSASPLAGGSYEQYF.

This clonotype was recorded many times. This sequence joins TRBV29-1 and TRBJ2-3, with D perhaps matching TRBD2 (6 bases). CDR3 length equals 12 residues. Trimming left V 6 bases short and J 2 bases short, with 9 bases between. CDR1 SQVTM and CDR2 ANQGSEA come from the germline V gene. CDR3 nucleotide sequence: TGCAGCGTACGGCGGGACACAGATACGCAGTATTTT. Translating it yields CSVRRDTDTQYF.

In its sample, this clonotype was seen many times. The CDR3 DNA reads TGTGCCAGCAGCTTAAAAGCTCTTAATCAGCCCCAGCATTTT. It is translated as CASSLKALNQPQHF. The chain employs TRBV7-2 and TRBJ1-5; no definite D call. The CDR3 is 14 residues long. Germline CDR1 SGHTA, CDR2 FQGNSA. V was pared by 2 bases and J by 4 bases, with 9 bases between.

This clonotype was detected many times. This sequence joins TRBV6-6 and TRBJ2-2; maybe TRBD1 (6 bases). Trimming pared 7 bases from V and 0 bases from J, leaving 9 bases between. Germline lookup yields CDR1 MNHNY and CDR2 SVGAGI (reference sequence). The CDR3 consists of 14 residues. The DNA of the CDR3 is TGTGCCAGCACCACAGGGTCGAACACCGGGGAGCTGTTTTTT. Its protein product is CASTTGSNTGELFF.

The CDR3 region is CASKVSHQTDTQYF. CDR3 DNA: TGTGCCAGTAAGGTGTCCCATCAGACAGATACGCAGTATTTT. The rearrangement uses TRBV19 and TRBJ2-3; the D is unclear. V was pared by 7 bases and J by 3 bases, with 14 bases between. CDR3 length: 14 residues. CDR1 and CDR2 from the germline V gene are LNHDA and SQIVND (reference sequence).

This clonotype was picked up many times. The chain uses TRBV20-1 and TRBJ2-3, with 7 positions matching TRBD2. From germline, CDR1 is DFQATT and CDR2 SNEGSKA (reference sequence). V trimming: 5 bases; J trimming: 6 bases; junction bases outside the gene matches: 5. The CDR3 is 12 residues long. The CDR3 loop reads CSAPPRGDTQYF. For the CDR3, the DNA is TGCAGTGCTCCCCCGCGGGGGGATACGCAGTATTTT.

This clonotype was counted at least ten times. This sequence joins TRBV5-4 and TRBJ2-7; 11 nucleotides agree with TRBD2. Germline V gene lookup returns CDR1 SGHNT and CDR2 YYREEE (reference sequence). The CDR3 has 14 amino acids. V was pared by 4 bases and J by 3 bases, with 3 bases of the junction left unmatched. CDR3 nucleotides: TGTGCCAGCAGCCCGGGACTAGCGGTCTACGAGCAGTACTTC. Amino acid sequence: CASSPGLAVYEQYF. The full variable domain, its missing parts supplied by reference TRBV5-4 and TRBJ2-7, is ETGVTQSPTHLIKTRGQQVTLRCSSQSGHNTVSWYQQALGQGPQFIFQYYREEENGRGNFPPRFSGLQFPNYSSELNVNALELDDSALYLCASSPGLAVYEQYFGPGTRLTVT.

This clonotype was found many times. The chain carries TRBV29-1 and TRBJ2-7; D perhaps matches TRBD1 (5 bases). The ends were cut back, 2 bases at V and 2 bases at J, with 13 bases in the middle. This CDR3 is 14 amino acids long. Germline CDR1 is SQVTM and CDR2 is ANQGSEA. The CDR3 is CSVEQGKNPYEQYF. For the CDR3, the DNA is TGCAGCGTTGAACAGGGCAAAAACCCCTACGAGCAGTACTTC.

J is TRBJ2-7 and V is TRBV5-1, with a tentative D call TRBD2 (5 bases). Germline CDR1 and CDR2: SGHRS and YFSETQ. The CDR3 has 13 residues. V dropped 2 bases and J dropped 6 bases, with 12 bases sitting between them. The CDR3 nucleotides are TGCGCCAGCAGCTTCCGGGGATTAGGCGAGCAGTACTTC. Its protein is CASSFRGLGEQYF.

There are many counts of this clonotype. The J gene is TRBJ2-5, the V gene TRBV11-1; 7 nucleotides align to TRBD1. The ends lost 3 bases at V and 2 bases at J; junction bases unmatched: 3. CDR3 length: 14 amino acids. CDR1 SGHAT and CDR2 FQDESV come from the germline V gene (reference sequence). This chain's CDR3 is CASSFPGQQETQYF. DNA of the CDR3: TGTGCCAGCAGCTTCCCGGGACAGCAAGAGACCCAGTACTTC.

This clonotype was recorded a few times. This chain links TRBV4-2 with TRBJ2-5; 10 bases fit TRBD1. Germline loops: CDR1 LGHNA, CDR2 YNFKEQ. V was pared by 4 bases and J by 5 bases, with 7 bases of the junction left unmatched. This CDR3 spans 15 amino acids. This CDR3 reads CASSLETGGGETQYF. The CDR3 DNA follows: TGTGCCAGCAGCCTAGAGACAGGGGGCGGGGAGACCCAGTACTTC.